This is a list of T cell receptor beta chains from one sample in a study of T cell responses to AZD1222 COVID-19 vaccine. Assay used: immunoSEQ multiplex PCR; TCRdb lists only in-frame clones, some missing. The table records 150,000 to 200,000 clones, more than 75% of them present only once. The sample consisted of peripheral blood, taken 28 days after the second AZD1222 dose. Receptor source: an adult who received the AZD1222 COVID-19 vaccine. CDR3s include the opening cysteine and the closing phenylalanine or tryptophan. The D gene is left open where the match is weak. Not every row has a clone size; where given, it reads once, few, many or a size class.

>TRBJ1-2|TRBV19|.|.
CASSRLQGDGYTF
TGTGCCAGTAGTAGGCTACAGGGCGATGGCTACACCTTC
>TRBJ2-7|TRBV7-9|TRBD2|.
CASSTLAEGYEQYF
TGTGCCAGCAGCACACTAGCGGAGGGGTACGAGCAGTACTTC
>TRBJ1-3|TRBV5-6|.|.
CASSSGTGNTIYF
TGTGCCAGCAGCTCAGGGACTGGAAACACCATATATTTT
>TRBJ2-2|TRBV25-1|.|.
CASSPRPGTGELFF
TGTGCCAGCAGTCCTCGACCAGGCACCGGGGAGCTGTTTTTT
>TRBJ2-7|TRBV19|.|.
CASSTGTRGYEQYF
TGTGCCAGTAGTACCGGGACACGGGGCTACGAGCAGTACTTC
>TRBJ2-2|TRBV12-5|.|.
CASGSDQRENTGELFF
TGTGCTAGTGGTTCGGACCAACGGGAGAACACCGGGGAGCTGTTTTTT
>TRBJ2-7|TRBV7-2|.|.
CASSLSGTYEQYF
TGTGCCAGCAGCTTATCAGGCACCTACGAGCAGTACTTC
>TRBJ1-2|TRBV5-6|TRBD1|.
CASSLGTGSYGYTF
TGTGCCAGCAGCTTGGGGACAGGGTCCTATGGCTACACCTTC
>TRBJ2-3|TRBV5-1|TRBD1|.
CASSQGAVTDTQYF
TGCGCCAGCAGCCAGGGGGCGGTCACAGATACGCAGTATTTT
>TRBJ2-7|TRBV28|TRBD2|.
CASSPRLAGLYEQYF
TGTGCCAGCAGTCCAAGACTAGCGGGACTCTACGAGCAGTACTTC
>TRBJ1-2|TRBV27|.|.
CATMLAGGYTF
TGTGCCACCATGCTGGCGGGTGGCTACACCTTC
>TRBJ2-1|TRBV3-1/TRBV3-2|.|once
CASSQLQGGNEQFF
TGTGCCAGCAGCCAACTACAGGGCGGCAATGAGCAGTTCTTC
>TRBJ2-7|TRBV6-1|TRBD1|once
CASSYPGGAGVEQYF
TGTGCCAGCAGCTACCCAGGGGGCGCTGGGGTCGAGCAGTACTTC
>TRBJ1-4|TRBV19|TRBD1|.
CASSQGGPNEKLFF
TGTGCCAGTAGTCAAGGGGGCCCTAATGAAAAACTGTTTTTT
>TRBJ2-7|TRBV28|.|.
CASRNLGGTTAYEQYF
TGTGCCAGCAGAAACTTAGGGGGGACGACGGCCTACGAGCAGTACTTC
>TRBJ2-2|TRBV5-1|TRBD2|.
CASSLELAGDGTGELFF
TGCGCCAGCAGCTTGGAGCTAGCGGGAGACGGGACCGGGGAGCTGTTTTTT
>TRBJ2-5|TRBV7-2|.|.
CASSSRVQETQYF
TGTGCCAGCAGCTCCAGGGTCCAAGAGACCCAGTACTTC